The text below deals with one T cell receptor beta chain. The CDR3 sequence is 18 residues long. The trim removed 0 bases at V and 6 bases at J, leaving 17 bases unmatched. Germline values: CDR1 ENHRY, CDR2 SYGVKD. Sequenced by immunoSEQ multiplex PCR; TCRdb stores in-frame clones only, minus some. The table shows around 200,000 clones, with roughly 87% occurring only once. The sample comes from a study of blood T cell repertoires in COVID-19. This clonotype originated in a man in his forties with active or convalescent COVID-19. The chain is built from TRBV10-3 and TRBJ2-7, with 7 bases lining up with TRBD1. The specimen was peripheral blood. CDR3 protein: CAISESGTVYRDHGEQYF. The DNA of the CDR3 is TGTGCCATCAGTGAGTCGGGGACAGTATACCGGGACCACGGCGAGCAGTACTTC.